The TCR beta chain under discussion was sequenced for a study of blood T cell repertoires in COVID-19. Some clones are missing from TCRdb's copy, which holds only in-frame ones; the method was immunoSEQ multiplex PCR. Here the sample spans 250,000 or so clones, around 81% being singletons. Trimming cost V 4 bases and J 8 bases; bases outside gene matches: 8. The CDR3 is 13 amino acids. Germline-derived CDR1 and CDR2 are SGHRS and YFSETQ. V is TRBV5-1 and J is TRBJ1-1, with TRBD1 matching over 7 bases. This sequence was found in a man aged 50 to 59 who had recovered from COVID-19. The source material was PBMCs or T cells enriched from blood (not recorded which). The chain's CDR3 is CASSIRQGKEAFF. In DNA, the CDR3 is TGCGCCAGCAGCATTAGACAGGGAAAGGAAGCTTTCTTT.